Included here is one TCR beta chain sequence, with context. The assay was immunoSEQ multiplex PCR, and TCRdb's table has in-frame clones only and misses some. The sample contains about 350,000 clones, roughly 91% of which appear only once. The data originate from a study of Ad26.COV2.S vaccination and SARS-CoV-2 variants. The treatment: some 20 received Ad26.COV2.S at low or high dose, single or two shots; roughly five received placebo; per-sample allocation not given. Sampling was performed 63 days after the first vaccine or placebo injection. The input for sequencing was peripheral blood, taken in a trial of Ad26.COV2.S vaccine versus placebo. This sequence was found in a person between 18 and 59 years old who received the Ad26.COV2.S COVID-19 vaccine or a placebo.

CDR3 DNA sequence: TGTGCCAGCACCCGCACAGGGAATGGCTACACCTTC. This gives the protein CASTRTGNGYTF. V is TRBV12-3 or TRBV12-4 and J is TRBJ1-2; perhaps TRBD1 as D (6 bases). Trimming took 7 bases from V and 6 from J, leaving 12 bases between them. The CDR3 consists of 12 residues.